Each of the 11 T cell receptor beta chains below was sequenced from the same sample in a study of blood T cell repertoires in COVID-19 (TCRdb year 2020). The library was obtained by the immunoSEQ multiplex PCR assay. The immuneACCESS repertoire file appears here via TCRdb, limited to in-frame rearrangements. These files lack a portion of the clones; in checked studies, under half of the deficit traces to unresolved V genes, and the cause of the others is not known. The sample data list more than 250,000 clones, and roughly 87% of these were observed just once. The biggest ten clones account for 0.7% of the sample. Sequencing was performed on peripheral blood. These receptors all stem from a human donor in a cohort sampled during active COVID-19.

The chain couples TRBV5-1 to TRBJ2-1, with D maybe TRBD2 (6 bases). In germline, CDR1 is SGHRS, CDR2 YFSETQ. The CDR3 runs to 16 residues. V was cut by 2 bases and J by 2 bases, with 14 bases left in between. This CDR3 is CASSLDVAATYNEQFF. The DNA of the CDR3 is TGCGCCAGCAGCTTAGATGTAGCGGCAACCTACAATGAGCAGTTCTTC.

In its sample, this clone was seen once. The J gene is TRBJ1-6, the V gene TRBV6-5; 7 bases are a match to TRBD1. Germline trimming cut 4 bases from V and 7 bases from J; bases unmatched to any gene: 7. Germline loops: CDR1 MNHEY, CDR2 SVGAGI. The CDR3 length is 15 residues. The CDR3: CASSSHRGENSPLHF. The DNA for the CDR3 is TGTGCCAGCAGTTCGCACAGGGGCGAGAATTCACCCCTCCACTTT.

The V and J genes are TRBV27 and TRBJ1-4; D is perhaps TRBD1 (6 bases). The germline CDR1 and CDR2 sequences are MNHEY and SMNVEV (reference sequence). The CDR3 runs to 17 residues. V lost 5 bases and J lost 5, with 21 bases in between. In nucleotides, the CDR3 is TGTGCCAGCAGTGACCTCCAGGACAGTGCCCGAAATGAAAAACTGTTTTTT. Encoded protein: CASSDLQDSARNEKLFF.

The V call is TRBV5-5, the J call TRBJ1-2; D is possibly TRBD1 (5 bases). Germline CDR1 reads SGHKS; CDR2 reads YYEKEE (reference sequence). The CDR3 is made up of 15 amino acids. V was trimmed by 2 bases and J by 1 base, leaving 12 bases between them. The CDR3 here is CASSFSLQGNYGYTF. Written as DNA, the CDR3 is TGTGCCAGCAGCTTCTCCCTCCAGGGTAACTATGGCTACACCTTC.

V is TRBV9 and J is TRBJ2-2, with 10 nucleotides matching TRBD2. The CDR3 extends over 20 amino acids. After removal of 4 bases from V and 0 bases from J, the junction contained 15 bases not matched to a gene. Germline V gene sequence: CDR1 SGDLS, CDR2 YYNGEE. CDR3 loop: CASSPPPGASGGSNTGELFF. Written as DNA, the CDR3 is TGTGCCAGCAGCCCTCCCCCGGGGGCTAGCGGGGGTTCGAACACCGGGGAGCTGTTTTTT.

J is TRBJ1-6 and V is TRBV6-2 or TRBV6-3; 10 nucleotides line up with TRBD1. This CDR3 is 16 amino acids long. Trimming took 5 bases from V and 6 from J; bases not matched to a gene: 7. Germline CDR1 is MNHEY and CDR2 is SVGEGT. The CDR3 protein is CASSQTGGAGNSPLHF. In nucleotides, the CDR3 is TGTGCCAGCAGTCAGACAGGGGGCGCCGGTAATTCACCCCTCCACTTT.

J is TRBJ2-7 and V is TRBV7-2; 11 positions match TRBD1. Germline values: CDR1 SGHTA, CDR2 FQGNSA. The CDR3 contains 14 residues. The J segment lost 4 bases and the V segment lost 4 bases, leaving 3 bases of the junction unmatched. The CDR3 DNA reads as TGTGCCAGCAGCTGGACAGGGGGCAGGTACGAGCAGTACTTC. It encodes CASSWTGGRYEQYF. Full variable domain (remainder filled in from reference TRBV7-2 and TRBJ2-7): GAGVSQSPSNKVTEKGKDVELRCDPISGHTALYWYRQSLGQGLEFLIYFQGNSAPDKSGLPSDRFSAERTGGSVSTLTIQRTQQEDSAVYLCASSWTGGRYEQYFGPGTRLTVT.

This chain joins TRBV9 and TRBJ2-7; 8 bases map to TRBD2. CDR1 is SGDLS, CDR2 YYNGEE, per germline. V shed 1 base and J 5 bases; nucleotides not matched to a gene: 11. The CDR3 has 16 residues. The CDR3 nucleotides read TGTGCCAGCAGCGTATCGGTAATAGCGGGGAGCCACGAGCAGTACTTC. Translation: CASSVSVIAGSHEQYF.

This chain joins TRBV3-1 (or the pseudogene TRBV3-2) and TRBJ1-3; maybe TRBD1 (6 bases). CDR1 and CDR2 (germline): LGHDT, YNNKEL (reference sequence). Trimming stripped 4 bases from V and 1 base from J, with 11 bases between. The CDR3 consists of 15 residues. The chain's CDR3 is CASSRAGESGNTIYF. The DNA for the CDR3 is TGTGCCAGCAGCCGAGCAGGGGAATCTGGAAACACCATATATTTT.

In this sample, this clone turned up once. The J gene is TRBJ2-4, the V gene TRBV7-2; 10 bases line up with TRBD2. V trimming: 5 bases; J trimming: 7 bases; junction bases outside the gene matches: 17. CDR1 and CDR2 from the germline V gene are SGHTA and FQGNSA. The CDR3 extends over 18 amino acids. CDR3 sequence reads: CASSPGGVAGGYGNIQYF. CDR3 DNA: TGTGCCAGCAGCCCGGGAGGGGTAGCGGGGGGATATGGGAACATTCAGTACTTC.

The chain employs TRBV15 and TRBJ1-6, with no clear D. Trimming removed 0 bases at V and 8 bases at J, with 8 bases between. This CDR3 spans 14 amino acids. Germline CDR1 LNHNV, CDR2 YYDKDF (reference sequence). The CDR3 nucleotides are TGTGCCACCAGCAGAGACCGTTTTGATTCACCCCTCCACTTT. The encoded protein is CATSRDRFDSPLHF.